This T cell receptor beta chain was recorded in a study of T cells in Graves' hyperthyroidism and ophthalmopathy. Trimming cost V 1 base and J 5 bases; bases outside gene matches: 2. Germline values: CDR1 SGHTA, CDR2 FQGNSA. The CDR3 is made up of 14 amino acids. This clonotype appeared many times. Hyperthyroidism patients were newly diagnosed, had disease duration under 2 months, and were aged 18 to 65 years. Amplification targeted TCR beta CDR3 regions from RNA transcripts. With the HTBI primer set, the TCR CDR3 went through a first round of RT-PCR. TCRdb reanalysed the multiplex PCR reads using MiXCR and keeps one entry per CDR3 protein. The table includes approximately 300,000 distinct CDR3 sequences, roughly 17% detected once.

The sample taken for sequencing was blood. The chain uses TRBV7-2 and TRBJ2-5; 9 positions agree with TRBD2. The receptor was isolated from a man younger than 45 with Graves' hyperthyroidism. The CDR3 loop reads CASSLVAGGETQYF. Here the CDR3 DNA reads TGTGCCAGCAGCTTAGTGGCGGGAGGGGAGACCCAGTACTTC.